The sequence of this T cell receptor (beta chain) was determined in a study of T cell repertoires in cytomegalovirus infection. For the study at large: Recently described HLA-C-restricted plus well-studied HLA-B-restricted CMV epitopes were used. Public TCR beta signatures indicated both CMV infection and matching HLA type.

Concerning this clonotype itself: Its antigen is as yet unknown.

Per germline, CDR1 LNHDA and CDR2 SQIVND (reference sequence). Deletions cut 9 bases from V and 3 bases from J, with 17 bases between. The CDR3 spans 14 residues. Study-level points and caveats: Carriers of CMV plus the relevant HLA were identified by cumulative public TCR beta family frequency. CMV-specific TCR beta clonotypes restricted by HLA-C dominated the ex vivo response.

TCRdb called the reads again in MiXCR, with one record for every CDR3 protein. The profile shows nearly 700,000 distinct CDR3 sequences, approximately 33% of them singletons. The sequence was obtained from a human donor in good health (CMV status not recorded). Some clones in this sample may be carry-over from other donors' samples. The chain recombines TRBV19 with TRBJ1-2; D is undetermined. Material: cultured PBMCs, obtained from culture after CMV antigen stimulation. The DNA for the CDR3 is TGTGCCAGGACGGACGGAGGATCGGACTATGGCTACACCTTC. Translated: CARTDGGSDYGYTF. The full variable domain, in which reference TRBV19 and TRBJ1-2 provide the parts outside the CDR3, is DGGITQSPKYLFRKEGQNVTLSCEQNLNHDAMYWYRQDPGQGLRLIYYSQIVNDFQKGDIAEGYSVSREKKESFPLTVTSAQKNPTAFYLCARTDGGSDYGYTFGSGTRLTVV.